These 29 T cell receptor beta chains were sequenced from one sample in a study of blood T cells in healthy people across ages (dated by TCRdb to 2015 to 2017). The library was produced with 5' RACE. Data came from an Illumina HiSeq 2500. A second roughly 7 to 12 cycle PCR used a sample-barcoded 5' primer and a J-beta primer mix. TCRdb reprocessed the public reads (quality trimming at Q25 with fastp, clone calling with MiXCR) and kept in-frame beta chains. When rows share a CDR3 protein, they turn into one entry using the most common DNA and genes. The sample profile shows roughly 500,000 distinct CDR3 sequences; roughly a quarter of them were found once. About 18% of the sample rests with the top ten. What was sequenced was blood. Source of these receptors: a woman in her seventies in good health.

This chain's CDR3 is CASSYSGQGAFDGYTF. CDR3 bases: TGTGCCAGCAGTTACTCAGGACAGGGGGCTTTCGATGGCTACACCTTC. The V and J genes are TRBV12-3 or TRBV12-4 and TRBJ1-2; 11 nucleotides agree with TRBD1. The CDR3 totals 16 residues. After removal of 4 bases from V and 6 bases from J, the junction contained 10 bases not matched to a gene.

This clonotype was seen a handful of times. This sequence joins TRBV7-9 and TRBJ1-2, with D unclear. Germline lookup yields CDR1 SEHNR and CDR2 FQNEAQ (reference sequence). Trimming cost V 0 bases and J 8 bases, with 13 bases left between them. CDR3 length: 14 residues. The CDR3 region has the DNA TGTGCCAGCAGCTTAGCTTCCCGAAATATAGGCTACACCTTC. Protein: CASSLASRNIGYTF.

The CDR3 region has the DNA TGCAGTGCTAGAGATCCTTCCGGAGGGGACACTGAAGCTTTCTTT. It is translated as CSARDPSGGDTEAFF. The chain is built from TRBV20-1 and TRBJ1-1; D perhaps matches TRBD1 (5 bases). CDR1 is DFQATT and CDR2 is SNEGSKA in the germline V gene (reference sequence). V lost 0 bases, J lost 3 bases, and 14 bases lay in between. There are 15 residues in the CDR3.

The chain links TRBV30 to TRBJ1-5, with D unclear. Germline values: CDR1 GTSNPN, CDR2 SVGIG (reference sequence). The CDR3 spans 17 residues. The V gene lost 1 base and the J gene lost 0 bases, with 16 bases spanning the gap. In nucleotides, the CDR3 is TGTGCCTGGAGTGATTCACCTGGACCTTATAGCAATCAGCCCCAGCATTTT. Translation: CAWSDSPGPYSNQPQHF. Combining the CDR3 with reference TRBV30 and TRBJ1-5 gives the whole variable domain SQTIHQWPATLVQPVGSPLSLECTVEGTSNPNLYWYRQAAGRGLQLLFYSVGIGQISSEVPQNLSASRPQDRQFILSSKKLLLSDSGFYLCAWSDSPGPYSNQPQHFGDGTRLSIL.

The chain employs TRBV18 and TRBJ2-7; 12 nucleotides line up with TRBD2. Germline V gene lookup returns CDR1 KGHSH and CDR2 LQKENI. Trimming took 0 bases from V and 4 from J; bases not matched to a gene: 7. The CDR3 extends over 17 amino acids. CDR3 coding DNA: TGTGCCAGCTCACCACCCACGACTAGCGGGGGCAGATACGAGCAGTACTTC. Its translation: CASSPPTTSGGRYEQYF. The full variable domain, its missing parts supplied by reference TRBV18 and TRBJ2-7, is NAGVMQNPRHLVRRRGQEARLRCSPMKGHSHVYWYRQLPEEGLKFMVYLQKENIIDESGMPKERFSAEFPKEGPSILRIQQVVRGDSAAYFCASSPPTTSGGRYEQYFGPGTRLTVT.

In regard to this clonotype: Lacking the conserved final phenylalanine or tryptophan, this CDR3 likely reflects a read error. The chain combines TRBV9 with TRBJ2-1; D is perhaps TRBD1 or TRBD2 (6 bases each). The CDR3 length is 14 residues. V dropped 0 bases and J dropped 5 bases, with 9 bases sitting between them. Germline-derived CDR1 and CDR2 are SGDLS and YYNGEE. CDR3 sequence (DNA): TGTGCCAGCAGCGTAGCGGGGGCGGACAATGAGCAGTTCCTC. Residues: CASSVAGADNEQFL.

The DNA for the CDR3 is TGTGCCAGCAGTCCTGGGACAGGGGTTGTAGATACGCAGTATTTT. Translating it yields CASSPGTGVVDTQYF. The chain joins TRBV27 to TRBJ2-3; 10 positions agree with TRBD1. Germline loops: CDR1 MNHEY, CDR2 SMNVEV (reference sequence). This CDR3 has 15 amino acids. The ends lost 5 bases at V and 5 bases at J; junction bases unmatched: 7.

This clonotype has just a few counts. V and J are TRBV7-9 and TRBJ2-7, with 10 positions matching TRBD1. This CDR3 region has 14 residues. Trimming removed 8 bases from V and 3 bases from J; junction bases left unmatched: 7. Germline CDR1 reads SEHNR; CDR2 reads FQNEAQ (reference sequence). The DNA of the CDR3 is TGTGCCAGCGAGTCCGGGACAGGGGACTACGAGCAGTACTTC. Its translation is CASESGTGDYEQYF.

The chain joins TRBV2 to TRBJ2-1, with D unresolved. Germline V gives CDR1 SNHLY, CDR2 FYNNEI. The length of the CDR3 is 12 residues. Trimming removed 8 bases from V and 5 bases from J, with 10 bases in between. The CDR3 nucleotides read TGTGCCAGCGGTGGTGGGCACAATGAGCAGTTCTTC. Its protein is CASGGGHNEQFF.

V is TRBV10-3 and J is TRBJ1-6; possible D gene TRBD1, 6 bases. The CDR3 covers 14 residues. The V and J ends lost 4 bases and 9 bases respectively, with 13 bases between them. The germline V gene has CDR1 ENHRY and CDR2 SYGVKD. The CDR3 nucleotides read TGTGCCATCAGTGTGGGGGCGGGAGGTTCACCCCTCCACTTT. Translation: CAISVGAGGSPLHF.

On this clonotype: This may be a read error, as it is one base from a much larger clone. The chain joins TRBV20-1 to TRBJ1-5; 7 bases are shared with TRBD1. The junction had 6 bases not matched to a gene; V was cut back by 1 base and J by 6 bases. The CDR3 is made up of 14 amino acids. Looked up from germline, CDR1 is DFQATT and CDR2 is SNEGSKA (reference sequence). For the CDR3, the DNA is TGCAGTGCTAGAGGAGGTCACAGGGGTCAGCCCCAGCATTTT. Protein product: CSARGGHRGQPQHF.

The rearrangement links TRBV5-1 to TRBJ2-7, with D unclear. The V and J ends lost 5 bases and 0 bases respectively, with 12 bases between them. This CDR3 has 14 residues. The germline gives CDR1 SGHRS, CDR2 YFSETQ. DNA for the CDR3: TGCGCCAGCAGGGAGACGGGCAACTCCTACGAGCAGTACTTC. Translation: CASRETGNSYEQYF.

A word on this clonotype: The germline gene is not matched at one end of the junction; a read error may be the cause. The CDR3 here is CASSLVTDTDTQYF. In DNA, the CDR3 is TGTGCCAGCAGCTTAGTGACAGACACAGATACACAGTATTTT. The gene calls are TRBV7-6 and TRBJ2-3; weak D call: TRBD1 (5 bases). This CDR3 spans 14 amino acids. Per the germline V gene, CDR1 is SGHVS and CDR2 is FNYEAQ.

This clonotype has a handful of counts. The chain joins TRBV20-1 to TRBJ1-2; perhaps TRBD1 as D (6 bases). Trimming shortened V by 0 bases and J by 7 bases, and 15 bases separated the two germline ends. Germline V gene sequence: CDR1 DFQATT, CDR2 SNEGSKA (reference sequence). This CDR3 contains 14 residues. CDR3 protein: CSAREGGGQFGYTF. CDR3 in DNA: TGCAGTGCTAGAGAGGGGGGAGGACAGTTTGGCTACACCTTC.

This clonotype was found a few times. The rearrangement joins TRBV7-2 to TRBJ2-3, with 10 bases aligning to TRBD2. CDR3 length: 14 residues. V lost 6 bases and J lost 6; bases outside the gene matches: 6. From germline, CDR1 is SGHTA and CDR2 FQGNSA. CDR3 DNA sequence: TGTGCCAGCAGACCTAGCGGGGGCGGGGATACGCAGTATTTT. This encodes CASRPSGGGDTQYF.

This clonotype appeared a few times. This sequence joins TRBV7-2 and TRBJ2-7; tentatively, D is TRBD1 or TRBD2 (5 bases each). The CDR3 is made up of 14 amino acids. The germline V and J ends were trimmed by 0 bases and 3 bases, with 9 bases remaining between them. Germline CDR1 SGHTA, CDR2 FQGNSA. CDR3 bases: TGTGCCAGCAGCTTAGCCTCAGGGAGCTACGAGCAGTACTTC. The encoded protein is CASSLASGSYEQYF.

This clonotype occurred a few times. The rearrangement joins TRBV20-1 to TRBJ2-5; 9 bases align to TRBD1. The J call is in doubt because the DNA end fits TRBJ2-1 better. CDR1 and CDR2 (germline): DFQATT, SNEGSKA (reference sequence). The CDR3 consists of 15 residues. The CDR3 DNA reads TGCAGTGCTAGAGATTTGGGACAGGGCGTCAATGAGCAGTTCTTC. The encoded protein is CSARDLGQGVNEQFF.

In this sample, this clonotype turned up a few times. The V call is TRBV4-2, the J call TRBJ1-2; D gene ambiguous. The CDR3 length is 14 residues. The germline V gene has CDR1 LGHNA and CDR2 YNFKEQ. V was pared by 0 bases and J by 6 bases, with 11 bases between. The CDR3 coding sequence is TGTGCCAGCAGCCAAGACAGTAGCCGTGATGGCTACACCTTC. This sequence encodes CASSQDSSRDGYTF.

As concerns this clonotype: One end of the junction does not line up with germline, which may come from a read error. This chain links TRBV4-3 with TRBJ1-2; D unclear. The CDR3 runs to 15 residues. Germline CDR1 is LGHNA and CDR2 is YSLEER. The CDR3 here is CASSHTPPGYYGYTF. CDR3 bases: TGCGCCAGCAGCCATACCCCACCCGGATACTACGGCTACACCTTC.

The gene calls are TRBV6-5 and TRBJ1-3, with 7 bases that match TRBD1. V shed 6 bases and J 2 bases; nucleotides not matched to a gene: 4. Germline V lookup: CDR1 MNHEY, CDR2 SVGAGI. This CDR3 is built from 14 residues. The CDR3 region is CASSDRVTGNTIYF. The CDR3 bases are TGTGCCAGCAGCGACAGGGTAACTGGAAACACCATATATTTT.

V is TRBV5-6 and J is TRBJ1-1; no firm D call. Germline V gene data show CDR1 as SGHDT and CDR2 as YYEEEE. V lost 4 bases, J lost 2 bases, and 15 bases lay in between. The CDR3 totals 15 residues. CDR3 protein: CASSPGDKSNTEAFF. CDR3 nucleotides: TGTGCCAGCAGCCCCGGAGACAAGAGCAACACTGAAGCTTTCTTT.

This clonotype has more than one count but fewer than ten. CDR3 in DNA: TGTGCCAGCCGGCAGACGGGTAGCGGGGCTTACAATGAGCAGTTCTTC. As protein: CASRQTGSGAYNEQFF. The J gene is TRBJ2-1, the V gene TRBV12-3 or TRBV12-4, with 8 bases identical to TRBD2. The CDR3 spans 16 residues. V was pared by 8 bases and J by 4 bases, with 13 bases of the junction left unmatched.

The rearrangement links TRBV3-1 to TRBJ2-2, with 8 bases identical to TRBD1. V was clipped by 5 bases and J by 5 bases; unmatched bases: 13. The CDR3 loop spans 17 amino acids. Germline lookup yields CDR1 LGHDT and CDR2 YNNKEL (reference sequence). The CDR3 here is CASSSVGRTGLTGELFF. The CDR3 DNA reads TGTGCCAGCAGCTCAGTAGGAAGGACAGGGTTGACCGGGGAGCTGTTTTTT.

The chain uses TRBV20-1 and TRBJ1-4; 9 nucleotides line up with TRBD1. The CDR3 sequence is 13 residues long. Germline assignment: CDR1 DFQATT and CDR2 SNEGSKA (reference sequence). Trimming at V came to 5 bases and at J to 8 bases, leaving 6 bases not matched to a gene. In DNA, the CDR3 is TGCAGTGCTCCACAGGGGGCTGCCGAAAAACTGTTTTTT. Protein product: CSAPQGAAEKLFF.

This chain connects TRBV20-1 to TRBJ1-5, with TRBD1 matching 9 bases. V lost 6 bases to trimming and J lost 4 bases; unmatched junction nucleotides: 7. Germline loops: CDR1 DFQATT, CDR2 SNEGSKA (reference sequence). This CDR3 has 14 residues. CDR3 coding DNA: TGCAGTGCGGTTGGGGACAGGGAGAATCAGCCCCAGCATTTT. It specifies CSAVGDRENQPQHF.

The V and J genes are TRBV24-1 and TRBJ2-1; the D gene could be TRBD1 or TRBD2 (6 bases each). V lost 4 bases, J lost 8 bases, and 23 bases lay in between. Germline-derived CDR1 and CDR2 are KGHDR and SFDVKD. This CDR3 has 17 amino acids. The CDR3 DNA reads as TGTGCCACCAGTGACCGGGGGACAAAGGATCCCACTGATGAGCAGTTCTTC. Encoded protein: CATSDRGTKDPTDEQFF.

Only a few counts were recorded for this clonotype. The chain recombines TRBV5-1 with TRBJ2-3; the match to TRBD2 covers 9 bases. J gave up 4 bases and V 0 bases, and 6 bases lay outside the gene matches. The CDR3 is made up of 16 amino acids. Germline lookup yields CDR1 SGHRS and CDR2 YFSETQ. CDR3 sequence: CASSLGASGVSDTQYF. The CDR3 nucleotides read TGCGCCAGCAGCTTGGGTGCTAGCGGGGTCTCAGATACGCAGTATTTT. Variable domain in full (rest from reference TRBV5-1 and TRBJ2-3): KAGVTQTPRYLIKTRGQQVTLSCSPISGHRSVSWYQQTPGQGLQFLFEYFSETQRNKGNFPGRFSGRQFSNSRSEMNVSTLELGDSALYLCASSLGASGVSDTQYFGPGTRLTVL.

This clonotype came up many times. V gene TRBV12-3 or TRBV12-4 combines with J gene TRBJ1-2, with D perhaps TRBD1 (5 bases). The V end was cut by 2 bases, the J end by 2 bases, with 9 bases between. This CDR3 is built from 14 residues. The CDR3 nucleotides read TGTGCCAGCAGTTTATTGGGGGGGAACTATGGCTACACCTTC. As protein: CASSLLGGNYGYTF.

This clonotype has a single count. V usage is TRBV5-1 and J usage is TRBJ2-2, with a weak D call TRBD1 (6 bases). V lost 4 bases, J lost 0 bases, and 16 bases lay in between. The CDR3 covers 17 residues. The germline gives CDR1 SGHRS, CDR2 YFSETQ. CDR3 DNA sequence: TGCGCCAGCAGCCCCCCAGGGGCAGGGGCGAACACCGGGGAGCTGTTTTTT. It is translated as CASSPPGAGANTGELFF.